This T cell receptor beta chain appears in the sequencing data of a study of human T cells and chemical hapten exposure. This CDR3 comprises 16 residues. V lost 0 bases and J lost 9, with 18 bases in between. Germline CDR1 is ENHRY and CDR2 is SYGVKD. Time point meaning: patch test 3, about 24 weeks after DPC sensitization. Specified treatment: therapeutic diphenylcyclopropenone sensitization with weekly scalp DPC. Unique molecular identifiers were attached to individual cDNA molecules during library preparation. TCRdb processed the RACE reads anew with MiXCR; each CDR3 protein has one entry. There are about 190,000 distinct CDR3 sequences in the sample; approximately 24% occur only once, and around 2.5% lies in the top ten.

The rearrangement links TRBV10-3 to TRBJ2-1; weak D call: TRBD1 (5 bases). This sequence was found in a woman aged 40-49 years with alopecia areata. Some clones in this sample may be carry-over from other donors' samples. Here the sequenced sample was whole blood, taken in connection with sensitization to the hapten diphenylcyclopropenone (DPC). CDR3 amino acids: CAISESNGLLRGEQFF. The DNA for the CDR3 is TGTGCCATCAGTGAGTCGAATGGGCTCCTTAGGGGTGAGCAGTTCTTC.